This record looks at one TCR beta chain sequence and its context. Only in-frame clones appear in the TCRdb table, and some are missing; sequencing was by immunoSEQ multiplex PCR. The repertoire holds hundreds of thousands of clones, with 70% to 90% as singletons. The sample belongs to a study of shared T cell receptors in the human thymus. Trimming cost V 4 bases and J 2 bases; bases outside gene matches: 5. The CDR3 totals 14 residues. Germline CDR1 LNHNV, CDR2 YYDKDF (reference sequence). These data were likewise used in another study, on human thymus T cells.

Sequenced sample: thymocytes. This sequence was found in a boy younger than two with a congenital heart defect. The V call is TRBV15, the J call TRBJ2-7; TRBD2 agrees at 7 bases. The CDR3 coding sequence is TGTGCCACCAGCATCCTAGCGGTCCCCTACGAGCAGTACTTC. Translation: CATSILAVPYEQYF.